The 28 T cell receptor beta chains below all came from one sample that was sequenced in a study of blood T cells in healthy people across ages. With a J-beta primer mix and a sample-barcoded 5' primer, a second PCR ran 7 to 11 cycles. TCRdb re-called the 5' RACE reads with MiXCR, one entry per CDR3 protein. Of 800,000 to 1,000,000 distinct CDR3 sequences listed, under 50% are singletons. The sample taken for sequencing was blood. Every receptor here comes from a man aged 30 to 45 in good health.

The CDR3 loop reads CASSFDKNIQYF. CDR3 DNA sequence: TGTGCCAGCAGTTTTGACAAAAACATTCAGTACTTC. This rearrangement joins TRBV27 to TRBJ2-4; D remains unclear. V gave up 3 bases and J gave up 3 bases, with 3 bases separating them. The CDR3 has 12 residues. From germline, CDR1 is MNHEY and CDR2 SMNVEV (reference sequence).

This chain uses TRBV11-3 with TRBJ1-6; D perhaps matches TRBD1 (5 bases). V lost 5 bases and J lost 7, with 21 bases in between. Per the germline V gene, CDR1 is SGHNT and CDR2 is YENEEA. This CDR3 is 17 amino acids long. As DNA, the CDR3 is TGTGCCAGCAGCGTCCGCTCGGGGGGGACCAAAAATTCACCCCTCCACTTT. Amino acid sequence: CASSVRSGGTKNSPLHF.

This clonotype showed up just a few times. The gene calls are TRBV5-1 and TRBJ2-5, with D perhaps matching TRBD2 (5 bases). The germline gives CDR1 SGHRS, CDR2 YFSETQ. The CDR3 runs to 13 residues. V was trimmed by 0 bases and J by 5 bases, leaving 8 bases between them. CDR3 in DNA: TGCGCCAGCAGCTTGGTAATAGCGGAGACCCAGTACTTC. Protein: CASSLVIAETQYF.

This clonotype was seen just once. The gene calls are TRBV5-6 and TRBJ1-1; 8 bases match TRBD1. From germline, CDR1 is SGHDT and CDR2 YYEEEE. CDR3 size: 14 residues. V was pared by 4 bases and J by 5 bases, with 7 bases of the junction left unmatched. The CDR3 DNA is TGTGCCAGCAGCCACCCAGGGGGCGGGACTGAAGCTTTCTTT. It translates to CASSHPGGGTEAFF.

Note on this clonotype: Its ends do not fully match the called genes, so a read error is possible. This chain links TRBV29-1 with TRBJ1-1, with unresolved D. CDR3 length: 12 residues. Germline V lookup: CDR1 SQVTM, CDR2 ANQGSEA. CDR3 sequence reads: CSVQESSTEAFF. CDR3 coding DNA: TGCAGCGTTCAAGAATCGAGCACTGAAGCTTTCTTT.

The chain carries TRBV20-1 and TRBJ1-2, with D unresolved. Germline-derived CDR1 and CDR2 are DFQATT and SNEGSKA (reference sequence). The CDR3 consists of 13 residues. V was clipped by 6 bases and J by 6 bases, with 17 bases between them. CDR3 sequence: CSAPIPGSHGYTF. Here the CDR3 DNA reads TGCAGTGCCCCGATACCCGGGAGCCATGGCTACACCTTC.

This chain links TRBV6-6 with TRBJ2-5; 12 positions match TRBD1. The CDR3 consists of 15 residues. CDR1 and CDR2 from the germline V gene are MNHNY and SVGAGI (reference sequence). The ends lost 6 bases at V and 6 bases at J; junction bases unmatched: 8. CDR3 loop: CASRSGTGGAKTQYF. CDR3 bases: TGTGCCAGCAGATCCGGGACAGGGGGCGCCAAGACCCAGTACTTC.

V gene TRBV27 combines with J gene TRBJ1-1; 7 bases match TRBD1. Germline V CDR1 and CDR2: MNHEY, SMNVEV (reference sequence). Germline trimming cut 2 bases from V and 9 bases from J; bases unmatched to any gene: 12. The CDR3 length is 15 residues. CDR3 bases: TGTGCCAGCAGTTTAGAATCAGGAGGGGGCTTTAAAGCTTTCTTT. Protein product: CASSLESGGGFKAFF.

This clonotype occurred a few times. The genes are TRBV12-3 or TRBV12-4 and TRBJ1-2; D uncertain. CDR3 length equals 13 residues. V was shortened by 2 bases and J by 3 bases, with 7 bases between the two germline ends. The CDR3 DNA reads as TGTGCCAGCAGTTTACCCTTTGACTATGGCTACACCTTC. Amino acids: CASSLPFDYGYTF.

This clonotype was recorded only once. This chain links TRBV18 with TRBJ2-1, with TRBD1 matching 9 bases. With V trimmed by 6 bases and J by 8 bases, 8 bases remained unmatched. CDR1 KGHSH and CDR2 LQKENI come from the germline V gene. The CDR3 totals 14 residues. CDR3 sequence (DNA): TGTGCCAGCTCGAAGGGACAGGGAAGTGATGAGCAGTTCTTC. It translates to CASSKGQGSDEQFF. The variable domain in full, with the rest retrieved from reference TRBV18 and TRBJ2-1, is NAGVMQNPRHLVRRRGQEARLRCSPMKGHSHVYWYRQLPEEGLKFMVYLQKENIIDESGMPKERFSAEFPKEGPSILRIQQVVRGDSAAYFCASSKGQGSDEQFFGPGTRLTVL.

The chain is built from TRBV12-3 or TRBV12-4 and TRBJ1-2, with D possibly TRBD1 on 5 matching bases. The CDR3 sequence is 14 residues long. The V and J ends lost 5 bases and 2 bases respectively, with 12 bases between them. The DNA for the CDR3 is TGTGCCAGCAGTGTACAGGACGGGAACTATGGCTACACCTTC. This gives the protein CASSVQDGNYGYTF.

V and J are TRBV7-6 and TRBJ2-5, with D hard to call. Germline V lookup: CDR1 SGHVS, CDR2 FNYEAQ. The length of the CDR3 is 15 residues. The V and J ends lost 1 base and 11 bases respectively, with 20 bases between them. Here the CDR3 DNA reads TGTGCCAGCAGCTTAGTGTTTCAGAAAGGGAATGAGCAGTACTTC. Protein: CASSLVFQKGNEQYF.

The rearrangement uses TRBV10-3 and TRBJ2-3; D ambiguous. Trimming removed 10 bases at V and 4 bases at J, with 12 bases between. CDR3 length equals 12 residues. Germline values: CDR1 ENHRY, CDR2 SYGVKD. CDR3 DNA: TGTGCCAAGGGCCCAGACGCAGATACGCAGTATTTT. Translated, it gives CAKGPDADTQYF.

V and J are TRBV27 and TRBJ1-6; 8 nucleotides line up with TRBD1. Germline-derived CDR1 and CDR2 are MNHEY and SMNVEV (reference sequence). Trimming at V came to 8 bases and at J to 11 bases, leaving 8 bases not matched to a gene. The CDR3 loop spans 13 amino acids. CDR3 DNA sequence: TGTGCCAGCGGAACAGGGGGACGGGCACCCCTCCACTTT. Its translation: CASGTGGRAPLHF.

This rearrangement joins TRBV10-3 to TRBJ2-5; TRBD1 might be the D (7 bases). Trimming cost V 4 bases and J 1 base, with 13 bases left between them. The CDR3 spans 15 residues. CDR1 is ENHRY and CDR2 is SYGVKD in the germline V gene. CDR3 sequence: CAISGARGAQETQYF. DNA of the CDR3: TGTGCCATCAGTGGGGCCAGGGGGGCCCAAGAGACCCAGTACTTC.

This clonotype was recorded a few times. J is TRBJ1-2 and V is TRBV4-2; the D is unclear. CDR3 size: 15 residues. Trimming stripped 0 bases from V and 9 bases from J, with 17 bases between. CDR1 and CDR2 from the germline V gene are LGHNA and YNFKEQ. The CDR3 DNA reads as TGTGCCAGCAGCCAAGAAGAACAGCTCTCCGGGAGCTACACCTTC. Translating gives CASSQEEQLSGSYTF.

Here the CDR3 DNA reads TGTGCCAGCAGCTACAATATGGGGAACACTGAAGCTTTCTTT. Protein: CASSYNMGNTEAFF. V gene TRBV7-2 combines with J gene TRBJ1-1; D uncertain. Germline CDR1 and CDR2: SGHTA and FQGNSA. CDR3 length: 14 residues. V lost 4 bases to trimming and J lost 1 base, with 10 bases between them.

This clonotype was recorded at least ten times. V usage is TRBV6-5 and J usage is TRBJ2-5; D possibly corresponds to TRBD2 (6 bases). CDR1 MNHEY and CDR2 SVGAGI come from the germline V gene. Trimming removed 5 bases from V and 2 bases from J, with 12 bases in between. The CDR3 runs 14 residues. This CDR3 reads CASSPGTLQETQYF. In DNA, the CDR3 is TGTGCCAGCAGTCCAGGGACTTTACAAGAGACCCAGTACTTC.

The chain carries TRBV3-1 and TRBJ2-1; perhaps TRBD1 as D (5 bases). V dropped 4 bases and J dropped 8 bases, with 15 bases sitting between them. Germline loops: CDR1 LGHDT, CDR2 YNNKEL (reference sequence). The CDR3 runs to 14 residues. CDR3 sequence: CASSPGASWDEQFF. CDR3 nucleotides: TGTGCCAGCAGCCCTGGGGCCTCCTGGGATGAGCAGTTCTTC.

This clonotype was seen more than once but under ten times. The J gene is TRBJ2-7, the V gene TRBV5-5; D not resolved. The V end was cut by 0 bases, the J end by 2 bases, with 9 bases between. CDR1 and CDR2 (germline): SGHKS, YYEKEE (reference sequence). The CDR3 sequence is 14 residues long. CDR3 amino acids: CASSLGRQTYEQYF. CDR3 coding DNA: TGTGCCAGCAGCTTGGGGCGGCAGACCTACGAGCAGTACTTC.

This clonotype was counted a few times. The V gene is TRBV10-3, the J gene TRBJ2-1, with D possibly TRBD1 on 6 matching bases. CDR1 and CDR2 (germline): ENHRY, SYGVKD. CDR3 length: 13 residues. With 6 bases removed from V and 6 bases from J, the gap between germline ends came to 12 bases. CDR3 DNA: TGTGCCATCAGGAGGACAGCCCCCAATGAGCAGTTCTTC. It translates to CAIRRTAPNEQFF.

V and J are TRBV13 and TRBJ2-7, with TRBD2 matching over 10 bases. Looked up from germline, CDR1 is PRHDT and CDR2 is FYEKMQ (reference sequence). The CDR3 totals 17 residues. V gave up 5 bases and J gave up 0 bases; unmatched junction bases: 10. The CDR3 DNA is TGTGCCAGCAGCAGATACGGACTAGCGGACACCTCCTACGAGCAGTACTTC. As protein: CASSRYGLADTSYEQYF.

This clonotype was seen a handful of times. J is TRBJ2-7 and V is TRBV12-3 or TRBV12-4; tentative D call: TRBD1 (5 bases). V shed 8 bases and J shed 0 bases, with 11 bases lying between them. This CDR3 has 13 residues. The CDR3 region has the DNA TGTGCCAGCTATGGGGCGAACTCCTACGAGCAGTACTTC. Its translation is CASYGANSYEQYF.

With respect to this clonotype: One end of the junction is discordant with germline, which a read error may explain. The J gene is TRBJ1-4, the V gene TRBV7-2, with 9 nucleotides matching TRBD1. Germline-derived CDR1 and CDR2 are SGHTA and FQGNSA. This CDR3 is built from 15 residues. The CDR3 loop is CASGLYGTGYKKLFF. DNA of the CDR3: TGTGCCAGCGGCTTGTACGGGACAGGGTACAAAAAACTGTTTTTT.

This chain links TRBV28 with TRBJ2-7; 10 bases are shared with TRBD2. With V trimmed by 3 bases and J by 1 base, 6 bases remained unmatched. Germline CDR1 MDHEN, CDR2 SYDVKM. The CDR3 is 16 amino acids. The CDR3 region has the DNA TGTGCCAGCAGTTTGCCGACTAGCGGGTTATCCTACGAGCAGTACTTC. Protein product: CASSLPTSGLSYEQYF.

This clonotype was detected a few times. The chain carries TRBV20-1 and TRBJ2-2; no reliable D call. The ends were cut back, 5 bases at V and 0 bases at J, with 7 bases in the middle. Germline loops: CDR1 DFQATT, CDR2 SNEGSKA (reference sequence). The CDR3 consists of 13 residues. CDR3: CSARDANTGELFF. As DNA, the CDR3 is TGCAGTGCTCGTGATGCGAACACCGGGGAGCTGTTTTTT.

The rearrangement links TRBV20-1 to TRBJ2-7; 10 bases are shared with TRBD1. The DNA end is more similar to TRBJ2-5, so the J call may be wrong. This CDR3 spans 12 amino acids. From germline, CDR1 is DFQATT and CDR2 SNEGSKA (reference sequence). This chain's CDR3 is CSARQGAETQYF. DNA for the CDR3: TGCAGTGCCCGACAGGGGGCCGAGACCCAGTACTTC.

In its sample, this clonotype was seen a few times. The genes are TRBV27 and TRBJ2-7; a possible D gene is TRBD1 (5 bases). Deletions cut 5 bases from V and 2 bases from J, with 16 bases between. Per germline, CDR1 MNHEY and CDR2 SMNVEV (reference sequence). This CDR3 is built from 15 residues. CDR3 sequence reads: CASSPRLRVPYEQYF. CDR3 DNA: TGTGCCAGCAGTCCGCGGCTCAGGGTACCCTACGAGCAGTACTTC.